A single sample gave rise to the 17 T cell receptor beta chains below, sequenced in a study of Ad26.COV2.S vaccination and SARS-CoV-2 variants. Treatment: roughly 19 received Ad26.COV2.S at low or high dose, single or two shots; five or six received placebo; per-sample allocation not given. At day 63 after the first vaccine or placebo injection, samples were drawn. Method: immunoSEQ multiplex PCR; TCRdb's copy keeps in-frame clones and lacks some. The sample holds about 320,000 clones, approximately 80% seen once. The source material was peripheral blood, sampled in a trial of Ad26.COV2.S vaccine versus placebo. The receptors come from a person between 18 and 60 years old who received the Ad26.COV2.S COVID-19 vaccine or a placebo.

The chain combines TRBV10-3 with TRBJ2-2; D possibly corresponds to TRBD1 (6 bases). Germline V lookup: CDR1 ENHRY, CDR2 SYGVKD. The CDR3 has 13 amino acids. Deletions cut 7 bases from V and 4 bases from J, with 10 bases between. The DNA of the CDR3 is TGTGCCATCACAGACAGGAGCACCGGGGAGCTGTTTTTT. Protein sequence: CAITDRSTGELFF.

The chain carries TRBV7-9 and TRBJ1-1, with TRBD1 identical over 9 bases. Trimming removed 5 bases from V and 4 bases from J; junction bases left unmatched: 11. The CDR3 is 16 residues long. Germline loops: CDR1 SEHNR, CDR2 FQNEAQ (reference sequence). The CDR3 loop reads CASSRRQGEGSTEAFF. As DNA, the CDR3 is TGTGCCAGCAGCCGCCGACAGGGGGAAGGTAGCACTGAAGCTTTCTTT.

The chain joins TRBV11-2 to TRBJ1-1, with D unresolved. Germline V gene data show CDR1 as SGHAT and CDR2 as FQNNGV. With 5 bases removed from V and 0 bases from J, the gap between germline ends came to 10 bases. The CDR3 contains 14 residues. CDR3 region: CASSPIIMNTEAFF. The CDR3 DNA reads as TGTGCCAGCAGCCCCATTATCATGAACACTGAAGCTTTCTTT.

The chain uses TRBV6-1 and TRBJ1-2; D is undetermined. The CDR3 consists of 14 residues. Germline V gives CDR1 MNHNS, CDR2 SASEGT. Trimming removed 2 bases at V and 3 bases at J, with 10 bases between. CDR3 nucleotide sequence: TGTGCCAGCAGTGAATTGGGGAAGGACTATGGCTACACCTTC. Amino acid sequence: CASSELGKDYGYTF.

The chain couples TRBV7-8 to TRBJ1-1; D not certain. Trimming cost V 4 bases and J 2 bases, with 11 bases left between them. The CDR3 length is 14 residues. CDR1 is SGHVS and CDR2 is FQNEAQ in the germline V gene. CDR3 protein: CASSSGEVNTEAFF. The CDR3 DNA reads as TGTGCCAGCAGCTCCGGGGAGGTAAACACTGAAGCTTTCTTT.

The CDR3 DNA reads TGTGCCAGCAGCCAAGGGGTACAGAACACTGAAGCTTTCTTT. Translation: CASSQGVQNTEAFF. The rearrangement links TRBV14 to TRBJ1-1; D remains ambiguous. Trimming pared 1 base from V and 1 base from J, leaving 7 bases between. Germline CDR1 reads SGHDN; CDR2 reads FVKESK. This CDR3 is built from 14 residues. Using reference TRBV14 and TRBJ1-1 for the parts outside the CDR3, the full variable domain is EAGVTQFPSHSVIEKGQTVTLRCDPISGHDNLYWYRRVMGKEIKFLLHFVKESKQDESGMPNNRFLAERTGGTYSTLKVQPAELEDSGVYFCASSQGVQNTEAFFGQGTRLTVV.

This clone turned up a few times. The genes are TRBV4-2 and TRBJ1-6; 7 bases are a match to TRBD1. The CDR3 runs 14 residues. The trim removed 4 bases at V and 8 bases at J, leaving 5 bases unmatched. In germline, CDR1 is LGHNA, CDR2 YNFKEQ. The CDR3: CASSLTGTDSPLHF. The CDR3 region has the DNA TGTGCCAGCAGCCTGACAGGGACGGATTCACCCCTCCACTTT.

This chain connects TRBV18 to TRBJ2-7, with D maybe TRBD1 (6 bases). The CDR3 length is 15 residues. V lost 2 bases and J lost 2, with 13 bases in between. Germline lookup yields CDR1 KGHSH and CDR2 LQKENI. Written as DNA, the CDR3 is TGTGCCAGCTCACCAAAGACAGGTTCCCCCTACGAGCAGTACTTC. Residues: CASSPKTGSPYEQYF. The full variable domain, with the rest looked up from reference TRBV18 and TRBJ2-7, is NAGVMQNPRHLVRRRGQEARLRCSPMKGHSHVYWYRQLPEEGLKFMVYLQKENIIDESGMPKERFSAEFPKEGPSILRIQQVVRGDSAAYFCASSPKTGSPYEQYFGPGTRLTVT.

V is TRBV7-2 and J is TRBJ2-5, with D perhaps TRBD1 (5 bases). V was cut by 3 bases and J by 5 bases, with 16 bases left in between. The V gene's germline CDR1 is SGHTA and CDR2 FQGNSA. The CDR3 loop spans 15 amino acids. The CDR3: CASSFDRGNGETQYF. The CDR3 DNA reads TGTGCCAGCAGCTTCGACAGAGGCAACGGGGAGACCCAGTACTTC.

The chain uses TRBV18 and TRBJ2-1; 9 positions match TRBD1. CDR1 is KGHSH, CDR2 LQKENI, per germline. This CDR3 region has 14 residues. The junction had 3 bases not matched to a gene; V was cut back by 5 bases and J by 4 bases. Written as DNA, the CDR3 is TGTGCCAGCTCAGAGACAGGGGGGTACAATGAGCAGTTCTTC. It specifies CASSETGGYNEQFF.

The gene calls are TRBV18 and TRBJ2-1; 7 bases fit TRBD1. The CDR3 extends over 17 amino acids. Germline CDR1 and CDR2: KGHSH and LQKENI. V dropped 2 bases and J dropped 1; count of bases not matched to a gene: 8. CDR3 region: CASSPGSGRGSYNEQFF. The CDR3, as DNA: TGTGCCAGCTCACCAGGGTCTGGCAGGGGGTCCTACAATGAGCAGTTCTTC. Full variable domain (outside the CDR3, taken from reference TRBV18 and TRBJ2-1): NAGVMQNPRHLVRRRGQEARLRCSPMKGHSHVYWYRQLPEEGLKFMVYLQKENIIDESGMPKERFSAEFPKEGPSILRIQQVVRGDSAAYFCASSPGSGRGSYNEQFFGPGTRLTVL.

In its sample, this clone was seen once. This sequence joins TRBV20-1 and TRBJ1-5; TRBD1 agrees at 7 bases. Losses at the gene ends were 3 bases for V and 5 bases for J; bases not matched to a gene: 13. Germline CDR1 is DFQATT and CDR2 is SNEGSKA (reference sequence). The CDR3 has 16 residues. CDR3 bases: TGCAGTGCTAGTAGAGGGGGCGGACAGACTGATCAGCCCCAGCATTTT. This encodes CSASRGGGQTDQPQHF.

The chain recombines TRBV25-1 with TRBJ1-4, with D perhaps TRBD1 (6 bases). Germline loops: CDR1 MGHDK, CDR2 SYGVNS. This CDR3 has 15 amino acids. V lost 1 base and J 8 bases, leaving 14 bases between the germline ends. CDR3 nucleotide sequence: TGTGCCAGCAGTGAATGGGGGGCAGTTGGGGAAAAACTGTTTTTT. It encodes CASSEWGAVGEKLFF.

The chain employs TRBV9 and TRBJ1-4; unclear D gene. Looked up from germline, CDR1 is SGDLS and CDR2 is YYNGEE. The CDR3 spans 12 residues. V was shortened by 2 bases and J by 8 bases, with 7 bases between the two germline ends. The CDR3 loop reads CASSVNGEKLFF. For the CDR3, the DNA is TGTGCCAGCAGCGTCAATGGGGAAAAACTGTTTTTT.

The chain joins TRBV5-1 to TRBJ2-7; TRBD1 or TRBD2 may be the D gene (5 bases each). Trimming took 4 bases from V and 0 from J, leaving 17 bases between them. The V gene's germline CDR1 is SGHRS and CDR2 YFSETQ. This CDR3 spans 16 amino acids. The CDR3 here is CASSPGSIRGSYEQYF. CDR3 sequence (DNA): TGCGCCAGCAGCCCGGGGAGCATTAGGGGCTCCTACGAGCAGTACTTC.

The V and J genes are TRBV10-3 and TRBJ2-5; perhaps D is TRBD1 or TRBD2 (5 bases each). Deletions cut 2 bases from V and 5 bases from J, with 9 bases between. CDR3 length: 13 amino acids. The V gene's germline CDR1 is ENHRY and CDR2 SYGVKD. The CDR3 here is CAISEGEGETQYF. The CDR3 DNA follows: TGTGCCATCAGTGAGGGCGAGGGGGAGACCCAGTACTTC.

The chain employs TRBV3-1 (or the pseudogene TRBV3-2) and TRBJ1-6; D remains unclear. V gave up 4 bases and J gave up 0 bases, with 10 bases separating them. The germline gives CDR1 LGHDT, CDR2 YNNKEL (reference sequence). This CDR3 contains 16 residues. The CDR3 loop reads CASSRTEGSYNSPLHF. The DNA of the CDR3 is TGTGCCAGCAGCCGGACCGAGGGCTCCTATAATTCACCCCTCCACTTT.